Shown below are 22 T cell receptor beta chains from a single sample sequenced in a study of cytomegalovirus exposure and HLA in healthy donors. The PCR was carried out with 60 Vbeta primers and 13 Jbeta primers. Method: immunoSEQ multiplex PCR; TCRdb's copy keeps in-frame clones and lacks some. This table holds some 99,000 clones, about 76% found once. Material: PBMCs. The receptors here all came from a man aged 40-55 years in good health and CMV-seronegative.

V and J are TRBV7-9 and TRBJ2-5, with TRBD1 matching 8 bases. This CDR3 spans 17 amino acids. V shed 1 base, J shed 4 bases, and the junction held 11 bases outside the gene matches. CDR1 is SEHNR, CDR2 FQNEAQ, per germline (reference sequence). CDR3 loop: CASSLGGSGGWRETQYF. The CDR3 coding sequence is TGTGCCAGCAGCTTAGGCGGGTCAGGGGGCTGGAGAGAGACCCAGTACTTC.

The rearrangement joins TRBV5-5 to TRBJ2-1; TRBD1 matches 11 bases. Germline V lookup: CDR1 SGHKS, CDR2 YYEKEE (reference sequence). With V trimmed by 3 bases and J by 6 bases, 2 bases remained unmatched. The CDR3 consists of 14 residues. CDR3 DNA sequence: TGTGCCAGCAGCTCCGGGACAGGGGGCAATGAGCAGTTCTTC. The encoded protein is CASSSGTGGNEQFF.

V gene TRBV5-1 combines with J gene TRBJ2-5; 7 bases are shared with TRBD2. The ends lost 4 bases at V and 3 bases at J; junction bases unmatched: 3. Germline V lookup: CDR1 SGHRS, CDR2 YFSETQ. The CDR3 contains 13 residues. CDR3 protein: CASSRTREETQYF. CDR3 sequence (DNA): TGCGCCAGCAGCCGGACTAGGGAAGAGACCCAGTACTTC.

The V and J genes are TRBV29-1 and TRBJ2-7, with D possibly matching TRBD1 (5 bases). This CDR3 region has 12 residues. With 6 bases removed from V and 2 bases from J, the gap between germline ends came to 11 bases. Germline-derived CDR1 and CDR2 are SQVTM and ANQGSEA. CDR3 nucleotide sequence: TGCAGCGTCGCGACAGCTACCTACGAGCAGTACTTC. It translates to CSVATATYEQYF.

This clone was counted a few times. The rearrangement links TRBV7-2 to TRBJ2-1; TRBD1 is a possible D gene (5 bases). The CDR3 spans 15 residues. The V gene's germline CDR1 is SGHTA and CDR2 FQGNSA. V lost 1 base and J 8 bases, leaving 15 bases between the germline ends. The CDR3 loop is CASSLVSQGRDEQFF. Here the CDR3 DNA reads TGTGCCAGCAGCTTAGTGTCTCAGGGAAGGGATGAGCAGTTCTTC. The variable domain in full, with the rest retrieved from reference TRBV7-2 and TRBJ2-1, is GAGVSQSPSNKVTEKGKDVELRCDPISGHTALYWYRQSLGQGLEFLIYFQGNSAPDKSGLPSDRFSAERTGGSVSTLTIQRTQQEDSAVYLCASSLVSQGRDEQFFGPGTRLTVL.

The V gene is TRBV7-9, the J gene TRBJ2-1; tentatively, D is TRBD2 (6 bases). Between the trimmed V and J ends, which lost 8 bases and 6 bases, there was a span of 14 bases. Per germline, CDR1 SEHNR and CDR2 FQNEAQ (reference sequence). The CDR3 has 13 residues. The CDR3 region is CASERWRGNEQFF. The CDR3 bases are TGTGCCAGCGAACGGTGGAGGGGCAATGAGCAGTTCTTC. Complete variable domain (other parts from reference TRBV7-9 and TRBJ2-1): DTGVSQNPRHKITKRGQNVTFRCDPISEHNRLYWYRQTLGQGPEFLTYFQNEAQLEKSRLLSDRFSAERPKGSFSTLEIQRTEQGDSAMYLCASERWRGNEQFFGPGTRLTVL.

This clone was observed a handful of times. The chain employs TRBV6-6 and TRBJ1-2; 10 nucleotides align to TRBD1. Germline CDR1 and CDR2: MNHNY and SVGAGI (reference sequence). The CDR3 is 14 amino acids. Germline trimming cut 4 bases from V and 8 bases from J; bases unmatched to any gene: 7. The CDR3 protein is CASSSVGTGEGYTF. CDR3 nucleotides: TGTGCCAGCAGTTCCGTGGGGACAGGGGAGGGCTACACCTTC.

The rearrangement links TRBV4-3 to TRBJ2-7, with TRBD2 identical over 8 bases. Trimming at V came to 0 bases and at J to 6 bases, leaving 10 bases not matched to a gene. The CDR3 is 16 amino acids. The germline gives CDR1 LGHNA, CDR2 YSLEER. CDR3 DNA: TGCGCCAGCAGCCAAGATCGCGGGGGGCAGGGTGGCGAGCAGTACTTC. This gives the protein CASSQDRGGQGGEQYF.

J is TRBJ1-2 and V is TRBV12-5; no reliable D call. The germline gives CDR1 LGHNT, CDR2 FRNRAP. The V end was cut by 0 bases, the J end by 4 bases, with 12 bases between. This CDR3 has 15 residues. CDR3 region: CASGLVLEVGYGYTF. The CDR3 DNA is TGTGCTAGTGGTTTGGTACTGGAGGTTGGCTATGGCTACACCTTC.

This chain joins TRBV5-1 and TRBJ1-2; TRBD1 might be the D (6 bases). Trimming left V 0 bases short and J 8 bases short, with 14 bases between. Germline CDR1 and CDR2: SGHRS and YFSETQ. This CDR3 comprises 14 residues. CDR3 DNA: TGCGCCAGCAGCTTGGGCCCAGGGGAAGGCGGCTACACCTTC. This codes for CASSLGPGEGGYTF.

This clone was observed once. The V call is TRBV10-1, the J call TRBJ1-2; the match to TRBD1 covers 9 bases. The CDR3 totals 16 residues. Germline V gives CDR1 WNHNN, CDR2 SYGVQD (reference sequence). J was trimmed by 6 bases and V by 5 bases; bases with no gene match: 13. The CDR3 here is CASSTTPGQGWNGYTF. The CDR3 DNA reads as TGCGCCAGCAGTACAACTCCGGGACAGGGTTGGAATGGCTACACCTTC.

J is TRBJ2-3 and V is TRBV4-3; D might be TRBD1 (6 bases). Germline V gives CDR1 LGHNA, CDR2 YSLEER. The CDR3 runs to 17 residues. Trimming took off 1 base at V and 0 bases at J, with 14 bases between the two ends. The CDR3 spells CASSQVFPGASTDTQYF. As DNA, the CDR3 is TGCGCCAGCAGCCAAGTGTTTCCAGGGGCGAGCACAGATACGCAGTATTTT.

This clone was picked up a small number of times. The gene calls are TRBV19 and TRBJ2-5; 7 positions agree with TRBD1. Trimming took 4 bases from V and 5 from J; bases not matched to a gene: 7. This CDR3 has 14 amino acids. Germline V lookup: CDR1 LNHDA, CDR2 SQIVND (reference sequence). CDR3 amino acids: CASSTNRGSETQYF. The CDR3 DNA is TGTGCCAGTAGTACAAACAGGGGAAGCGAGACCCAGTACTTC.

The chain uses TRBV5-4 and TRBJ2-2; D might be TRBD1 (6 bases). Germline loops: CDR1 SGHNT, CDR2 YYREEE (reference sequence). Trimming removed 4 bases from V and 7 bases from J, with 20 bases in between. The CDR3 is 16 amino acids. CDR3 DNA sequence: TGTGCCAGCAGCCCAAGCAGGGGCGCGGAGGTCGGGGAGCTGTTTTTT. Residues: CASSPSRGAEVGELFF.

The chain joins TRBV9 to TRBJ1-1; D might be TRBD1 (5 bases). This CDR3 contains 15 residues. Trimming removed 0 bases at V and 5 bases at J, with 14 bases between. Looked up from germline, CDR1 is SGDLS and CDR2 is YYNGEE. The DNA for the CDR3 is TGTGCCAGCAGCGTAGGATCAGGGCTGTTAACTGAAGCTTTCTTT. Its protein is CASSVGSGLLTEAFF.

This chain joins TRBV4-1 and TRBJ2-7, with D tentatively TRBD2 (5 bases). The CDR3 is 17 residues long. Germline lookup yields CDR1 MGHRA and CDR2 YSYEKL. Trimming left V 4 bases short and J 0 bases short, with 19 bases between. CDR3 loop: CASSRSLYRDSSYEQYF. Written as DNA, the CDR3 is TGCGCCAGCAGCCGATCTCTTTATCGGGATAGCTCCTACGAGCAGTACTTC.

This rearrangement joins TRBV29-1 to TRBJ1-1, with D unclear. CDR3 size: 11 residues. V was pared by 7 bases and J by 0 bases, with 6 bases between. Germline values: CDR1 SQVTM, CDR2 ANQGSEA. The CDR3 bases are TGCAGCGGCGAATTGAACACTGAAGCTTTCTTT. As protein: CSGELNTEAFF.

The rearrangement uses TRBV6-1 and TRBJ2-7; D not resolved. The CDR3 loop spans 11 amino acids. CDR1 and CDR2 (germline): MNHNS, SASEGT. V was cut by 10 bases and J by 3 bases, with 10 bases left in between. For the CDR3, the DNA is TGTGCCACCTTAGACTTCTACGAGCAGTACTTC. Its translation: CATLDFYEQYF.

The V call is TRBV6-1, the J call TRBJ2-2; the match to TRBD1 covers 10 bases. V shed 4 bases, J shed 6 bases, and the junction held 5 bases outside the gene matches. Germline CDR1 and CDR2: MNHNS and SASEGT. The CDR3 extends over 15 amino acids. This CDR3 is CASSVGTGVAGELFF. As DNA, the CDR3 is TGTGCCAGCAGTGTAGGGACAGGGGTTGCCGGGGAGCTGTTTTTT.

This chain connects TRBV5-4 to TRBJ2-7, with TRBD1 identical over 9 bases. Germline CDR1 is SGHNT and CDR2 is YYREEE (reference sequence). The CDR3 has 13 residues. Trimming cost V 5 bases and J 7 bases; bases outside gene matches: 7. The CDR3 loop reads CASRIQGAWEQYF. CDR3 in DNA: TGTGCCAGCAGGATACAGGGGGCGTGGGAGCAGTACTTC.

This rearrangement joins TRBV7-8 to TRBJ2-7; the D gene is possibly TRBD2 (7 bases). V dropped 3 bases and J dropped 2 bases, with 23 bases sitting between them. Germline CDR1 is SGHVS and CDR2 is FQNEAQ. The CDR3 is made up of 18 amino acids. The CDR3 DNA follows: TGTGCCAGCAGCTTGGGCCCCGGGGTCGGGGGGCCCCCCTACGAGCAGTACTTC. Amino acids: CASSLGPGVGGPPYEQYF. The full variable domain, completed using reference TRBV7-8 and TRBJ2-7, is GAGVSQSPRYKVAKRGQDVALRCDPISGHVSLFWYQQALGQGPEFLTYFQNEAQLDKSGLPSDRFFAERPEGSVSTLKIQRTQQEDSAVYLCASSLGPGVGGPPYEQYFGPGTRLTVT.

The chain combines TRBV6-6 with TRBJ1-5; 7 bases match TRBD1. Germline V lookup: CDR1 MNHNY, CDR2 SVGAGI (reference sequence). The CDR3 runs 15 residues. The ends lost 3 bases at V and 5 bases at J; junction bases unmatched: 7. The CDR3 DNA sequence: TGTGCCAGCAGTTATAGGGGGCGACGGGATCAGCCCCAGCATTTT. This translates into CASSYRGRRDQPQHF.